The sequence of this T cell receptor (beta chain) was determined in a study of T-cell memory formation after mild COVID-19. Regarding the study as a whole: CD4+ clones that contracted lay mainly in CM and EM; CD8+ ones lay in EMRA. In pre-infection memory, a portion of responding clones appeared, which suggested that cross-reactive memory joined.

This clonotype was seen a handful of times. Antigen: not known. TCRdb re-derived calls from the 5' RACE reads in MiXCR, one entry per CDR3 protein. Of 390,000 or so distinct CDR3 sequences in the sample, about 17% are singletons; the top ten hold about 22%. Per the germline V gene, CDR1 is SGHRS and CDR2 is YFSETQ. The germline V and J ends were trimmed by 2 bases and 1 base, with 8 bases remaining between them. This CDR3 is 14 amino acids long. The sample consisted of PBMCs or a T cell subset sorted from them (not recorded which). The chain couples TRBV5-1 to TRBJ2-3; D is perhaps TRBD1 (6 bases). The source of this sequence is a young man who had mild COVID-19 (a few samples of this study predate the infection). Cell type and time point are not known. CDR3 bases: TGCGCCAGCAGCTTAGGGACACGCACAGATACGCAGTATTTT. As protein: CASSLGTRTDTQYF.